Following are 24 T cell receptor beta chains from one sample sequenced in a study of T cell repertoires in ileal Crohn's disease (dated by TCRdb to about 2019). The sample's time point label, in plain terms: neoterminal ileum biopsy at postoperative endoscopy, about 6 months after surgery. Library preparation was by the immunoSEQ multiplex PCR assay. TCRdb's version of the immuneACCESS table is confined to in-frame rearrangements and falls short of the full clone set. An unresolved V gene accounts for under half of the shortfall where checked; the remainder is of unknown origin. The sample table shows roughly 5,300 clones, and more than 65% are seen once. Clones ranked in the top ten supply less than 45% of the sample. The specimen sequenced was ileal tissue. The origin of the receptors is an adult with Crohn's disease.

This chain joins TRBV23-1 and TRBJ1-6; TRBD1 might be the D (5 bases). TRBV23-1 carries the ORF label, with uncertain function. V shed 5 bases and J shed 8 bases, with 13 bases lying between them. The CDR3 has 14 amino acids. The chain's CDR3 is CASSENRTYSPLHF. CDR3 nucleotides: TGCGCCAGCAGTGAGAACAGGACTTATTCACCCCTCCACTTT.

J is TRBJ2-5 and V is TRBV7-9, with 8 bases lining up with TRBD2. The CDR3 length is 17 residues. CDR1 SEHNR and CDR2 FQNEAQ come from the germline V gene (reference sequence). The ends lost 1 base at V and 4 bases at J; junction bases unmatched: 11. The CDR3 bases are TGTGCCAGCAGCTTAGGGGGAGCCCAGCGGGGGTCAGAGACCCAGTACTTC. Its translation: CASSLGGAQRGSETQYF. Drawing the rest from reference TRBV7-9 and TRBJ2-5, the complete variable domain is DTGVSQNPRHKITKRGQNVTFRCDPISEHNRLYWYRQTLGQGPEFLTYFQNEAQLEKSRLLSDRFSAERPKGSFSTLEIQRTEQGDSAMYLCASSLGGAQRGSETQYFGPGTRLLVL.

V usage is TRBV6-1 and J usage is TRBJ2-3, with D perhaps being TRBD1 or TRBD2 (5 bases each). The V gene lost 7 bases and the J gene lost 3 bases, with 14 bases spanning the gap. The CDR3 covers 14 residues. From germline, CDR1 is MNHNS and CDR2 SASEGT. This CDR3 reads CASTITWGTDTQYF. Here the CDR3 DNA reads TGTGCCAGCACTATTACCTGGGGGACAGATACGCAGTATTTT.

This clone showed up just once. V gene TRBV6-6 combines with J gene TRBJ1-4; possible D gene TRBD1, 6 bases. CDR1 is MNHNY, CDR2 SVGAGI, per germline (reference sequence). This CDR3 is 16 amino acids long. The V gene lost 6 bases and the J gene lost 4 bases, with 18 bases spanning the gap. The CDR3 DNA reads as TGTGCCAGCAGCGCAGGGGCCACACGAAGTAATGAAAAACTGTTTTTT. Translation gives CASSAGATRSNEKLFF.

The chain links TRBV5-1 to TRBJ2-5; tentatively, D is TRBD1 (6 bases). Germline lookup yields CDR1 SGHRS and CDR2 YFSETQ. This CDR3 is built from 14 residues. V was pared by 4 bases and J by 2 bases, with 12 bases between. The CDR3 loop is CASSADSTQETQYF. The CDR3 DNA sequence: TGCGCCAGCAGCGCGGACAGTACACAAGAGACCCAGTACTTC.

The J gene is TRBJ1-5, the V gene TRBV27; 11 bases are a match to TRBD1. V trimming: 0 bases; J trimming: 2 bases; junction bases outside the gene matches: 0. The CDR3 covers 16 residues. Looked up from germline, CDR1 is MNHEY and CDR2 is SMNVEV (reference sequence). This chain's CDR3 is CASSLSDRGRNQPQHF. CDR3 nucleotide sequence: TGTGCCAGCAGTTTATCGGACAGGGGGCGCAATCAGCCCCAGCATTTT.

DNA for the CDR3: TGTGCCTGGGGGGGGTTAGCGGGTGGCCGGGAGACCCAGTACTTC. Its translation is CAWGGLAGGRETQYF. The chain couples TRBV30 to TRBJ2-5; the match to TRBD2 covers 7 bases. The CDR3 is 15 residues long. Germline V lookup: CDR1 GTSNPN, CDR2 SVGIG (reference sequence). With 5 bases clipped from V and 5 bases from J, the junction kept 14 bases outside the gene matches.

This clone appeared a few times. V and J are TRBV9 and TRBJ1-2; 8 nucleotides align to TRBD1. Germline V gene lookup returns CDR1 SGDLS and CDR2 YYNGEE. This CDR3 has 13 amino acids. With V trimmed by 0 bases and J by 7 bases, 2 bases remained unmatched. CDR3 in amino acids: CASSVVGQGGYTF. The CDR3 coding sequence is TGTGCCAGCAGCGTAGTAGGACAGGGTGGCTACACCTTC. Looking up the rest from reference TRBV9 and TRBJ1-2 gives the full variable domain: DSGVTQTPKHLITATGQRVTLRCSPRSGDLSVYWYQQSLDQGLQFLIQYYNGEERAKGNILERFSAQQFPDLHSELNLSSLELGDSALYFCASSVVGQGGYTFGSGTRLTVV.

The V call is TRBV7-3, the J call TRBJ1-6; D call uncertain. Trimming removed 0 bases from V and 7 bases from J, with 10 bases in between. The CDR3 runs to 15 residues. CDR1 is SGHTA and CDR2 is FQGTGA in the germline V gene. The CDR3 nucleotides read TGTGCCAGCAGCTTAACCGACATGCCAAATTCACCCCTCCACTTT. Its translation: CASSLTDMPNSPLHF.

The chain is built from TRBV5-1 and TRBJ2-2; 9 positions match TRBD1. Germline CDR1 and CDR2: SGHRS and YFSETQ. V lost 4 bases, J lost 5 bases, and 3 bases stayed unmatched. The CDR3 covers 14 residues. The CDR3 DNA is TGCGCCAGCAGCGAGGGACAGGGAACCGGGGAGCTGTTTTTT. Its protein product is CASSEGQGTGELFF.

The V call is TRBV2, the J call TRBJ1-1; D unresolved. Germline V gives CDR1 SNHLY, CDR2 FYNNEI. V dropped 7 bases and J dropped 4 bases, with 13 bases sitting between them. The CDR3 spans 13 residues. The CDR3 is CASNSDRSTEAFF. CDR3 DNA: TGTGCCAGCAACAGCGACCGAAGCACTGAAGCTTTCTTT.

CDR3 amino acids: CASSLSYLGSGLQNTEAFF. In nucleotides, the CDR3 is TGTGCCAGCAGTTTAAGCTATCTCGGGTCGGGACTGCAAAACACTGAAGCTTTCTTT. J is TRBJ1-1 and V is TRBV27, with D perhaps matching TRBD1 (5 bases). The CDR3 consists of 19 residues. The germline V and J ends were trimmed by 2 bases and 2 bases, with 24 bases remaining between them. In germline, CDR1 is MNHEY, CDR2 SMNVEV (reference sequence).

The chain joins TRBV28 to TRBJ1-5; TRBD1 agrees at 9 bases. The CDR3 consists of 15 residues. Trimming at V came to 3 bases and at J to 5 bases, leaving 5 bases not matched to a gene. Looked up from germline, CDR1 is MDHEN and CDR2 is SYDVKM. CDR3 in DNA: TGTGCCAGCAGTTTGGGAGGGACAGGGTATCAGCCCCAGCATTTT. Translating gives CASSLGGTGYQPQHF.

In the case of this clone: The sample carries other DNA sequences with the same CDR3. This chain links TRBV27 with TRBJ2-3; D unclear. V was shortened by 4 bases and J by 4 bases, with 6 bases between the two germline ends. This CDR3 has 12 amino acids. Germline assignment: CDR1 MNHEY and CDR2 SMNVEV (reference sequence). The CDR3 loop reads CASSSPPDTQYF. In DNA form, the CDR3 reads TGTGCCAGCAGTTCTCCCCCAGATACGCAGTATTTT.

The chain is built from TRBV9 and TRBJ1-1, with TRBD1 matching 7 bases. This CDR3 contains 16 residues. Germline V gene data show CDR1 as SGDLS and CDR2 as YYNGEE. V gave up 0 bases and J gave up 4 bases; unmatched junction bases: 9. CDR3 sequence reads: CASSVATQGGATEAFF. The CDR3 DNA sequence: TGTGCCAGCAGCGTAGCTACGCAGGGGGGTGCCACTGAAGCTTTCTTT.

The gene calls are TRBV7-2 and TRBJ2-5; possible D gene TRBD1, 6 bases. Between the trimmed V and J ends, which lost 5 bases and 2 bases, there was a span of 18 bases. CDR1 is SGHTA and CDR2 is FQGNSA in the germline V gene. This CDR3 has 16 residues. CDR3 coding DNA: TGTGCCAGCAGCCGAGGTCAAGGGGGTCGACAAGAGACCCAGTACTTC. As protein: CASSRGQGGRQETQYF.

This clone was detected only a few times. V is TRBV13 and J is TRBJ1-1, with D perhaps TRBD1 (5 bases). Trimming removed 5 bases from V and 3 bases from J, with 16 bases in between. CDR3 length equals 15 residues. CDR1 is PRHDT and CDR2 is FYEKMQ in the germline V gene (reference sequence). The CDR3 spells CASSPGLSPHTEAFF. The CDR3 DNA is TGTGCCAGCAGCCCGGGACTATCTCCCCACACTGAAGCTTTCTTT.

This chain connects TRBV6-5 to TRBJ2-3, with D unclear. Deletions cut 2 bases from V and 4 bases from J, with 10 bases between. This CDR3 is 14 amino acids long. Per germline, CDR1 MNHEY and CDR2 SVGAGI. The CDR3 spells CASSYSRMADTQYF. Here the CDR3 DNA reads TGTGCCAGCAGTTACAGCAGGATGGCAGATACGCAGTATTTT.

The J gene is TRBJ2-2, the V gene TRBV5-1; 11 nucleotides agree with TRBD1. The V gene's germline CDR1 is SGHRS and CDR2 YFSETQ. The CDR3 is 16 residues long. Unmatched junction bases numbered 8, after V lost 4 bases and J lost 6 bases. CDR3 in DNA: TGCGCCAGCAGCGTTAACCCGGGACAGGGGGCCGGGGAGCTGTTTTTT. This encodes CASSVNPGQGAGELFF.

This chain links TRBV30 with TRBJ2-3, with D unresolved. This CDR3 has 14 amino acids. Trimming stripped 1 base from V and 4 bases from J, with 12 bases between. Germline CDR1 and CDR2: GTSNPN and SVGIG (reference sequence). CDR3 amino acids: CAWSDRSPPDTQYF. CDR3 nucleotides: TGTGCCTGGAGTGACCGCTCCCCCCCAGATACGCAGTATTTT.

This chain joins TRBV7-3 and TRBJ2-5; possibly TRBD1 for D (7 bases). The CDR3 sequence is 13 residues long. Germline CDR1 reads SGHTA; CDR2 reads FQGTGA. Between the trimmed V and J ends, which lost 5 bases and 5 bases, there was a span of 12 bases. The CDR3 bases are TGTGCCAGCAGCGGAGGGGGCGGGGAGACCCAGTACTTC. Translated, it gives CASSGGGGETQYF. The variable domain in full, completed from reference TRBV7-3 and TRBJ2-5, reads GAGVSQTPSNKVTEKGKYVELRCDPISGHTALYWYRQSLGQGPEFLIYFQGTGAADDSGLPNDRFFAVRPEGSVSTLKIQRTERGDSAVYLCASSGGGGETQYFGPGTRLLVL.

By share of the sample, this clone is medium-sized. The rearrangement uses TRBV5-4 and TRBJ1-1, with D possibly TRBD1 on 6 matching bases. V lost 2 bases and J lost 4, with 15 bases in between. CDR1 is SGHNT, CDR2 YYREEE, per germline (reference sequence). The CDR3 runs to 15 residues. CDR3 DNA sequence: TGTGCCAGCAGCTTTATAAGGGGGGGCGCCACTGAAGCTTTCTTT. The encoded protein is CASSFIRGGATEAFF.

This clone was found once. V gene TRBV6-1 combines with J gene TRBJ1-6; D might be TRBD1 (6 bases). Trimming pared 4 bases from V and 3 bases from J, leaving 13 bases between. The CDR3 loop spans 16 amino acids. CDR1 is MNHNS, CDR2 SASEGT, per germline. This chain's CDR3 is CASSGNYRDYNSPLHF. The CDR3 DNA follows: TGTGCCAGCAGTGGCAATTACAGGGACTATAATTCACCCCTCCACTTT.

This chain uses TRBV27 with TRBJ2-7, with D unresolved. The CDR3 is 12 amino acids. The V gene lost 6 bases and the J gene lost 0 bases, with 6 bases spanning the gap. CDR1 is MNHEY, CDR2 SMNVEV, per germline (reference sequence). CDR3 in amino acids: CASSINSYEQYF. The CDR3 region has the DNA TGTGCCAGCAGCATCAACTCCTACGAGCAGTACTTC.